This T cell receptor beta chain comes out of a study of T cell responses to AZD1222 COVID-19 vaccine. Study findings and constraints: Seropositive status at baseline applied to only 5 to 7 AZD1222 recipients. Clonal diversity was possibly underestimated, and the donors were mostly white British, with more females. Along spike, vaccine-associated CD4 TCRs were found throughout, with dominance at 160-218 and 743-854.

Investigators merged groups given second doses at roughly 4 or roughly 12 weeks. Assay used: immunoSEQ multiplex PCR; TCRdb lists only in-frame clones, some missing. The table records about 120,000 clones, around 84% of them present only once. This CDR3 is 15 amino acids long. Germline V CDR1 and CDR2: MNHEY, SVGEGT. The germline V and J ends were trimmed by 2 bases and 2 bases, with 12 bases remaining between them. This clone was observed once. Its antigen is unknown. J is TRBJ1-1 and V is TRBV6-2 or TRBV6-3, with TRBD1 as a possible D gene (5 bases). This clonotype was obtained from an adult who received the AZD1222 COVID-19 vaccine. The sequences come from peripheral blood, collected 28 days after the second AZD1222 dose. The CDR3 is CASSYVPGTNTEAFF. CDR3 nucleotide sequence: TGTGCCAGCAGTTACGTGCCGGGGACTAACACTGAAGCTTTCTTT.